These 13 T cell receptor beta chains originate from one sample sequenced in a study of Ad26.COV2.S vaccination and SARS-CoV-2 variants. Treatment described: some 20 received Ad26.COV2.S at low or high dose, single or two shots; about five received placebo; per-sample allocation not given. The samples were gathered on day 63 after the first injection of vaccine or placebo. The method was immunoSEQ multiplex PCR; TCRdb's version includes in-frame clones alone and lacks a portion of them. In the table there are about 680,000 clones, roughly 90% of which are singletons. Sequencing used peripheral blood, obtained in a trial of Ad26.COV2.S vaccine versus placebo. Receptors originate from a person aged 18-60 years who received the Ad26.COV2.S COVID-19 vaccine or a placebo.

The rearrangement links TRBV6-1 to TRBJ2-2; 8 bases line up with TRBD2. V was pared by 3 bases and J by 3 bases, with 6 bases of the junction left unmatched. The V gene's germline CDR1 is MNHNS and CDR2 SASEGT. This CDR3 has 16 residues. The CDR3 loop is CASSELIAGYTGELFF. DNA of the CDR3: TGTGCCAGCAGTGAGCTGATAGCGGGGTACACCGGGGAGCTGTTTTTT.

In this sample, this clone turned up once. This chain joins TRBV4-1 and TRBJ1-1; 8 bases fit TRBD1. Trimming cost V 1 base and J 6 bases; bases outside gene matches: 7. This CDR3 is 15 amino acids long. In germline, CDR1 is MGHRA, CDR2 YSYEKL. The CDR3 bases are TGCGCCAGCAGCCAAGGGTCAGGGGGCAAAGCTGAAGCTTTCTTT. Translating it yields CASSQGSGGKAEAFF.

The chain couples TRBV5-1 to TRBJ2-2; TRBD1 matches 7 bases. The length of the CDR3 is 16 residues. V was clipped by 0 bases and J by 3 bases; unmatched bases: 5. In germline, CDR1 is SGHRS, CDR2 YFSETQ. The DNA of the CDR3 is TGCGCCAGCAGCTTGGAGTCAGGGGGAGACACCGGGGAGCTGTTTTTT. Protein: CASSLESGGDTGELFF.

The J gene is TRBJ2-6, the V gene TRBV30, with 9 bases that match TRBD1. The CDR3 runs 21 residues. Germline V CDR1 and CDR2: GTSNPN, SVGIG (reference sequence). Losses at the gene ends were 3 bases for V and 2 bases for J; bases not matched to a gene: 20. Written as DNA, the CDR3 is TGTGCCTGGAGGCTACTGAACCGGGACAGGGTGGACGTTGCTGGGGCCAACGTCCTGACTTTC. Translation: CAWRLLNRDRVDVAGANVLTF.

The rearrangement links TRBV5-1 to TRBJ2-5; TRBD2 aligns across 10 bases. Germline V gene lookup returns CDR1 SGHRS and CDR2 YFSETQ. CDR3 length: 16 residues. The V segment lost 2 bases and the J segment 5 bases; nucleotides outside the gene matches: 9. CDR3 coding DNA: TGCGCCAGCAGCTTCCTTCCTAGCGGGGGAGGCGAGACCCAGTACTTC. Protein sequence: CASSFLPSGGGETQYF.

DNA for the CDR3: TGTGCCAGCAGCTTCAGAAACAGGACTAACTATGGCTACACCTTC. This translates into CASSFRNRTNYGYTF. The rearrangement links TRBV13 to TRBJ1-2; D is perhaps TRBD1 (5 bases). V lost 3 bases and J 0 bases, leaving 11 bases between the germline ends. The CDR3 extends over 15 amino acids. CDR1 and CDR2 (germline): PRHDT, FYEKMQ (reference sequence).

V is TRBV5-1 and J is TRBJ2-5, with 9 nucleotides matching TRBD2. Germline lookup yields CDR1 SGHRS and CDR2 YFSETQ. The CDR3 spans 16 residues. Unmatched junction bases numbered 7, after V lost 0 bases and J lost 4 bases. The CDR3 region has the DNA TGCGCCAGCAGCTTGGAACCCAGCGGGGGGCTAGAGACCCAGTACTTC. It yields the protein CASSLEPSGGLETQYF. The whole variable domain, remainder taken from reference TRBV5-1 and TRBJ2-5, is KAGVTQTPRYLIKTRGQQVTLSCSPISGHRSVSWYQQTPGQGLQFLFEYFSETQRNKGNFPGRFSGRQFSNSRSEMNVSTLELGDSALYLCASSLEPSGGLETQYFGPGTRLLVL.

Concerning this clone itself: The identical CDR3 is also encoded by other nucleotide sequences in the sample. V usage is TRBV7-9 and J usage is TRBJ2-7; D gene unclear. Germline lookup yields CDR1 SEHNR and CDR2 FQNEAQ (reference sequence). The CDR3 sequence is 11 residues long. Trimming took off 5 bases at V and 4 bases at J, with 6 bases between the two ends. The CDR3 region has the DNA TGTGCCAGCAGCCTGACGTACGAGCAGTACTTC. Protein: CASSLTYEQYF.

V gene TRBV7-2 combines with J gene TRBJ2-2; tentative D call: TRBD2 (6 bases). The CDR3 has 15 residues. V lost 2 bases and J 5 bases, leaving 12 bases between the germline ends. CDR1 and CDR2 (germline): SGHTA, FQGNSA. The DNA for the CDR3 is TGTGCCAGCAGCTTATACGGGAGAGATACCGGGGAGCTGTTTTTT. It yields the protein CASSLYGRDTGELFF.

The gene calls are TRBV19 and TRBJ1-6; 8 bases are shared with TRBD1. The CDR3 is 17 residues long. CDR1 is LNHDA, CDR2 SQIVND, per germline (reference sequence). J was trimmed by 2 bases and V by 7 bases; bases with no gene match: 10. The CDR3: CASTGQAQGTYNSPLHF. CDR3 nucleotide sequence: TGTGCCAGTACGGGACAGGCGCAGGGCACCTATAATTCACCCCTCCACTTT.

The rearrangement joins TRBV5-1 to TRBJ2-3, with TRBD2 matching 7 bases. CDR1 is SGHRS and CDR2 is YFSETQ in the germline V gene. This CDR3 comprises 12 residues. V lost 7 bases to trimming and J lost 2 bases; unmatched junction nucleotides: 1. Written as DNA, the CDR3 is TGCGCCAGCGGGGACTACACAGATACGCAGTATTTT. It codes for CASGDYTDTQYF.

This rearrangement joins TRBV11-3 to TRBJ2-2; D tentatively fits TRBD1 or TRBD2 (5 bases each). Trimming removed 1 base from V and 3 bases from J, with 6 bases in between. From germline, CDR1 is SGHNT and CDR2 YENEEA. The CDR3 consists of 14 residues. The CDR3, as DNA: TGTGCCAGCAGCTTAGGAGGGGACACCGGGGAGCTGTTTTTT. This sequence encodes CASSLGGDTGELFF.

This chain uses TRBV2 with TRBJ2-1; TRBD1 matches 11 bases. This CDR3 spans 15 amino acids. V was clipped by 10 bases and J by 4 bases; unmatched bases: 9. Germline V gives CDR1 SNHLY, CDR2 FYNNEI. The CDR3 protein is CATKGGTGGYNEQFF. The CDR3 region has the DNA TGTGCCACTAAGGGTGGGACAGGGGGTTACAATGAGCAGTTCTTC.